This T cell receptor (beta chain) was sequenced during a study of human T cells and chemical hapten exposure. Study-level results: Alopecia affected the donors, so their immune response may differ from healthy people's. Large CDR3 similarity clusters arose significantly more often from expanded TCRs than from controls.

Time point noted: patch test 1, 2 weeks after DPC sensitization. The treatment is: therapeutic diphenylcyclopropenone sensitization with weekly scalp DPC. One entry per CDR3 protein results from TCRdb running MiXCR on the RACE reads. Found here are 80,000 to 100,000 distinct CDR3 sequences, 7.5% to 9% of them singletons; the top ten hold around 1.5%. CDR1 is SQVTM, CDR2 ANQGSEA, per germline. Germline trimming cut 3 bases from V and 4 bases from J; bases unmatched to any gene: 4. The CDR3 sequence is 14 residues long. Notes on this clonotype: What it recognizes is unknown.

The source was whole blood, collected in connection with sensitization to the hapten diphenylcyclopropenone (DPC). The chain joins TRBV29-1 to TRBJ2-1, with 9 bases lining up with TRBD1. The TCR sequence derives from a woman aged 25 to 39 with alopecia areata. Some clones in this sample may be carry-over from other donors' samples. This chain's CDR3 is CSVERDRAYNEQFF. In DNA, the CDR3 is TGCAGCGTTGAGAGGGACAGGGCTTACAATGAGCAGTTCTTC.